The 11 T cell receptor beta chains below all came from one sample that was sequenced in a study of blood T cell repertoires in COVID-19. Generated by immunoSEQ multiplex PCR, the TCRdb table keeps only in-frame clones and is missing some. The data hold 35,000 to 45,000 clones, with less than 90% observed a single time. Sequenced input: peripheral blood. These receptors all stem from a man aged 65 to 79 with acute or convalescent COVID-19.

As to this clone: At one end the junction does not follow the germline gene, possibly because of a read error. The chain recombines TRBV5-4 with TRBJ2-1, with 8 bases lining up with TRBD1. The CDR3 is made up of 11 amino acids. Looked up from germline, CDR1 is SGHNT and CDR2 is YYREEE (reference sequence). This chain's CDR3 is CASSLQGAWIF. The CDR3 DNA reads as TGTGCCAGCAGCCTTCAGGGGGCCTGGATCTTC.

CDR3: CSASRASGTDTQYF. In nucleotides, the CDR3 is TGCAGTGCTAGTAGGGCTAGCGGAACAGATACGCAGTATTTT. V usage is TRBV20-1 and J usage is TRBJ2-3, with TRBD2 matching 7 bases. The CDR3 extends over 14 amino acids. J gave up 3 bases and V 3 bases, and 6 bases lay outside the gene matches. Germline assignment: CDR1 DFQATT and CDR2 SNEGSKA (reference sequence).

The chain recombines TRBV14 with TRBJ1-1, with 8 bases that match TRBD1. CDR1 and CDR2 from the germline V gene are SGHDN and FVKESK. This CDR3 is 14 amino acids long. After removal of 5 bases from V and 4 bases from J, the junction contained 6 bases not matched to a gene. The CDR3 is CASSYDRGGTEAFF. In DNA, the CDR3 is TGTGCCAGCAGCTACGACAGGGGTGGCACTGAAGCTTTCTTT.

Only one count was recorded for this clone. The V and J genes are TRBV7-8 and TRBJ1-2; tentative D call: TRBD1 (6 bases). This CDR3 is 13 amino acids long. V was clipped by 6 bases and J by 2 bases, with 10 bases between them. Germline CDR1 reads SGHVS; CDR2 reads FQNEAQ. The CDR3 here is CASSPDRNYGYTF. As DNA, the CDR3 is TGTGCCAGCAGTCCAGACAGGAACTATGGCTACACCTTC. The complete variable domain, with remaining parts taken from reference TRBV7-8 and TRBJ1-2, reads GAGVSQSPRYKVAKRGQDVALRCDPISGHVSLFWYQQALGQGPEFLTYFQNEAQLDKSGLPSDRFFAERPEGSVSTLKIQRTQQEDSAVYLCASSPDRNYGYTFGSGTRLTVV.

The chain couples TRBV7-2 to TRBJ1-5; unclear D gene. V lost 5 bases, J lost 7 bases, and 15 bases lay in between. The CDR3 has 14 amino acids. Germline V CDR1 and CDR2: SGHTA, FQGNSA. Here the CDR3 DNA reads TGTGCCAGCAGCCCAGTCGAGGAGTCACAGCCCCAGCATTTT. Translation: CASSPVEESQPQHF.

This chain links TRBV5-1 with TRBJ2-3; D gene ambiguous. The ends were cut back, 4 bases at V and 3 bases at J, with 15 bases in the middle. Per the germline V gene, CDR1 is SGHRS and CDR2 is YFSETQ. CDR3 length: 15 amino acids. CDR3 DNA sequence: TGCGCCAGCAGCCCCTTATTAGAGGATACAGATACGCAGTATTTT. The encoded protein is CASSPLLEDTDTQYF.

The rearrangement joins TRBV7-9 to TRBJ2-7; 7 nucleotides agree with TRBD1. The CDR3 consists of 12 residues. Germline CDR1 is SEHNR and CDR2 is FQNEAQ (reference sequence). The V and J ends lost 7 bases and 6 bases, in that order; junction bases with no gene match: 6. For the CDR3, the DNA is TGTGCCAGCAACCGACAGGGCCTCGAGCAGTACTTC. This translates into CASNRQGLEQYF.

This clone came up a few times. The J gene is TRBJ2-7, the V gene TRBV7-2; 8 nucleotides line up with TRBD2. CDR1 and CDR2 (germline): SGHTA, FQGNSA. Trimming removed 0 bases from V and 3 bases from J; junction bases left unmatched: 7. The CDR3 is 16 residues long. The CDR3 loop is CASSLASGTLYYEQYF. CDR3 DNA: TGTGCCAGCAGCTTAGCTAGCGGGACCTTATACTACGAGCAGTACTTC.

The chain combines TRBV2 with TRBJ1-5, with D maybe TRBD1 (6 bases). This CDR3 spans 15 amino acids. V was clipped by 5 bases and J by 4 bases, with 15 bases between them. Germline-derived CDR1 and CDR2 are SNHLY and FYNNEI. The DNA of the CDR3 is TGTGCCAGCAGTACCGGGACAAGCATAAATCAGCCCCAGCATTTT. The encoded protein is CASSTGTSINQPQHF.

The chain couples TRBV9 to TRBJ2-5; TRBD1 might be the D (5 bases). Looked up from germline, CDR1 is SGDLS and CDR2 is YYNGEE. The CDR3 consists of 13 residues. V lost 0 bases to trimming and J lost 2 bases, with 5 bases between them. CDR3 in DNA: TGTGCCAGCAGCGTAGAGGGGCAAGAGACCCAGTACTTC. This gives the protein CASSVEGQETQYF.

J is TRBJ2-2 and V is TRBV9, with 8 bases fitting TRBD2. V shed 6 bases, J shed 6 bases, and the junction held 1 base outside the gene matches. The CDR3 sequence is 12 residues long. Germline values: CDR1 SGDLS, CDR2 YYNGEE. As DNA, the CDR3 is TGTGCCAGCACCGGGGGGGCCGGGGAGCTGTTTTTT. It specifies CASTGGAGELFF.